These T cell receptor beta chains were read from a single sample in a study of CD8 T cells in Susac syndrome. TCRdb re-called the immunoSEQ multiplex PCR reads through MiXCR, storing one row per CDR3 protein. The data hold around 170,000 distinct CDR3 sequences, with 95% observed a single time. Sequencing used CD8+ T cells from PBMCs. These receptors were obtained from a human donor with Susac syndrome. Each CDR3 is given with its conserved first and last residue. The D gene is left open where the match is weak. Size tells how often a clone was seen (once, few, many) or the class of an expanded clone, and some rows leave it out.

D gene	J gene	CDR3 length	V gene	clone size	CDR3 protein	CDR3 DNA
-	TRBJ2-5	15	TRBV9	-	CASSAETISGETQYF	TGTGCCAGCAGCGCAGAGACAATTTCCGGAGAGACCCAGTACTTC
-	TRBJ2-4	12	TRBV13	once	CASSLGPNSQYF	TGTGCCAGCAGCTTAGGCCCGAACAGTCAGTACTTC
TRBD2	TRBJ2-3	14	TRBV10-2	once	CASDTSGSTDTQYF	TGCGCCAGTGACACTAGCGGGAGTACAGATACGCAGTATTTT
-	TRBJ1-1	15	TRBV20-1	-	CSALLPGGGNTEAFF	TGCAGTGCTCTCCTTCCGGGGGGCGGGAACACTGAAGCTTTCTTT
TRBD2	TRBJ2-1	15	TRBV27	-	CASTPGLAGGGEQFF	TGTGCCAGCACCCCGGGACTAGCGGGAGGAGGTGAGCAGTTCTTC
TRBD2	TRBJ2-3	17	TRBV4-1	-	CASSQAIAGAIGDTQYF	TGCGCCAGCAGCCAAGCTATAGCGGGGGCGATAGGGGATACGCAGTATTTT
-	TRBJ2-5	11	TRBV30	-	CAWSGVETQYF	TGTGCCTGGTCCGGGGTAGAGACCCAGTACTTC
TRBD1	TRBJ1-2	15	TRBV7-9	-	CASKTGTDFNYGYTF	TGTGCCAGCAAAACCGGGACAGACTTTAACTATGGCTACACCTTC
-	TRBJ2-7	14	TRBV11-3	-	CASSLYSEANEQYF	TGTGCCAGCAGCTTGTACTCAGAAGCTAACGAGCAGTACTTC
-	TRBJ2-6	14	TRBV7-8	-	CASSPRTGANVLTF	TGTGCCAGCAGCCCGAGGACTGGGGCCAACGTCCTGACTTTC
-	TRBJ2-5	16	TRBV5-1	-	CASNTGRNWNQETQYF	TGCGCCAGCAATACCGGGCGTAACTGGAACCAAGAGACCCAGTACTTC
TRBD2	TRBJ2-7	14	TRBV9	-	CASSVGLAGDEQYF	TGTGCCAGCAGCGTAGGACTAGCGGGAGACGAGCAGTACTTC
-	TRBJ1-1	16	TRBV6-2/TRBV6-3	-	CASSYSWGGRNTEAFF	TGTGCCAGCAGTTACTCCTGGGGGGGCCGGAACACTGAAGCTTTCTTT
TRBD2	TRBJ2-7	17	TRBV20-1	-	CSARAWTSGLSSYEQYF	TGCAGTGCTAGAGCCTGGACTAGCGGGTTGAGCTCCTACGAGCAGTACTTC
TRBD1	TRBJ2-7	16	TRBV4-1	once	CASSQESGTGLYEQYF	TGCGCCAGCAGCCAGGAATCCGGGACAGGACTCTACGAGCAGTACTTC
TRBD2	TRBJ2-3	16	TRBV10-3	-	CAIRSRLAGATDTQYF	TGTGCCATCAGAAGCCGGCTAGCGGGAGCAACAGATACGCAGTATTTT
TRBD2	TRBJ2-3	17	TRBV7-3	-	CASSLGLAGGRADTQYF	TGTGCCAGCAGCTTAGGACTAGCGGGGGGGAGGGCCGATACGCAGTATTTT
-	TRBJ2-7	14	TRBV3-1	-	CASSPIMSTSEQYF	TGTGCCAGCAGCCCGATTATGAGTACCAGCGAGCAGTACTTC
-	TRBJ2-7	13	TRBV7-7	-	CASSLKPDYEQYF	TGTGCTAGCAGCTTAAAACCGGACTACGAGCAGTACTTC
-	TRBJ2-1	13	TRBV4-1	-	CASSHGLINEQFF	TGCGCCAGCAGCCACGGACTGATCAATGAGCAGTTCTTC
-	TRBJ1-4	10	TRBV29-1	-	CSVESEKLFF	TGCAGCGTTGAATCGGAAAAACTGTTTTTT
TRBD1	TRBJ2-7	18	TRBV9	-	CASSVWTGGSPTPYEQYF	TGTGCCAGCAGCGTCTGGACAGGGGGATCACCAACGCCCTACGAGCAGTACTTC